The present TCR beta chain was sequenced within a study of T cell changes during pregnancy in multiple sclerosis. Assay: immunoSEQ multiplex PCR; the TCRdb copy retains only in-frame clones and omits some. The data show tens of thousands of clones, around 92% seen once. This clone was counted only a few times. The sample in question was peripheral blood, obtained in the first trimester of pregnancy. The clonotype was recovered from a female donor in good health, enrolled as a control in a pregnancy study.

CDR3 loop: CASSLKWGGTGAYGYTF. CDR3 coding DNA: TGCGCCAGCAGCCTAAAGTGGGGGGGGACAGGCGCTTATGGCTACACCTTC. The V call is TRBV4-1, the J call TRBJ1-2; 8 nucleotides align to TRBD1. CDR1 and CDR2 (germline): MGHRA, YSYEKL. CDR3 size: 17 residues. V lost 4 bases and J lost 5; bases outside the gene matches: 15.